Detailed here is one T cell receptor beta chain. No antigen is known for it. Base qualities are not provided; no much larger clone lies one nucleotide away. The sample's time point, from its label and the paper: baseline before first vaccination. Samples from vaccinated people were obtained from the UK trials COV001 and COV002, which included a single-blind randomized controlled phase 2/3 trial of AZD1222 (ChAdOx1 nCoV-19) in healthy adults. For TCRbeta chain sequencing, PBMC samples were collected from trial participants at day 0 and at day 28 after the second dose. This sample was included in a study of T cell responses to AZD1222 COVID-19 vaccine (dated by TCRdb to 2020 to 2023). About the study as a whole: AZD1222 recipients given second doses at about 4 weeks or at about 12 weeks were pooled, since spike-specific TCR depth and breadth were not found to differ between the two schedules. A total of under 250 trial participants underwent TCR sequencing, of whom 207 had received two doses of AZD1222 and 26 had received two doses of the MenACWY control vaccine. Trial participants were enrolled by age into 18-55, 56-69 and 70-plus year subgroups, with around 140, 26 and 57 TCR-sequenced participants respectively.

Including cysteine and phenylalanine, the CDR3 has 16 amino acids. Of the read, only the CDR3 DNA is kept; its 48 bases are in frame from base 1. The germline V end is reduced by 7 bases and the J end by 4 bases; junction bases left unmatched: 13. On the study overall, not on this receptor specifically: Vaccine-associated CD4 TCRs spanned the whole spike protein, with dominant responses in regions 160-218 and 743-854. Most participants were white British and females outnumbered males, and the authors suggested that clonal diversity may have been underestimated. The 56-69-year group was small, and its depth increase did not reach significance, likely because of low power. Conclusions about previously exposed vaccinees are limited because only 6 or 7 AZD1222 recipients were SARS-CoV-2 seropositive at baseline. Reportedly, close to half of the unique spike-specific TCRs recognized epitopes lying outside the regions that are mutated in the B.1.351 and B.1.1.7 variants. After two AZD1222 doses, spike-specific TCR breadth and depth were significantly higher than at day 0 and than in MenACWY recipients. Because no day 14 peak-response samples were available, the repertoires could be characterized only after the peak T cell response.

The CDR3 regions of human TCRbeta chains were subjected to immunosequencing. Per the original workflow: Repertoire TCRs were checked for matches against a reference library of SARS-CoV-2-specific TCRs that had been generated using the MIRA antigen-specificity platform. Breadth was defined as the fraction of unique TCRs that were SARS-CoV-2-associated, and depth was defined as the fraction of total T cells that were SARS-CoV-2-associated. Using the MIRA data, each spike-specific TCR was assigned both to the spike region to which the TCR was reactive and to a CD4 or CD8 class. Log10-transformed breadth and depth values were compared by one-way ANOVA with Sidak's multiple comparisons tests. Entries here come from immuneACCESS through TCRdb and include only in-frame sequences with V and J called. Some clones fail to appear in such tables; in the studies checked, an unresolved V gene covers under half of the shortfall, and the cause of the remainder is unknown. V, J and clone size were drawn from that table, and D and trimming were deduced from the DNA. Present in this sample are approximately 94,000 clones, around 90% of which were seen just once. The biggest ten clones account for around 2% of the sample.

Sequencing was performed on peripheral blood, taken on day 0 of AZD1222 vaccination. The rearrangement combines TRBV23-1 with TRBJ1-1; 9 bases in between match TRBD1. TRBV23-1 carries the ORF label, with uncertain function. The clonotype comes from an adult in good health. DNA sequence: TGCGCCAGCAACCACCGGACAGGGGAGGGGAGCACTGAAGCTTTCTTT. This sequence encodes CASNHRTGEGSTEAFF.